This T cell receptor (beta chain) was profiled in a study of identical twins. MiXCR was run by TCRdb on the 5' RACE reads, yielding one entry per CDR3 protein. The table has approximately 1.8 million distinct CDR3 sequences, roughly 35% seen once. Among all donors, each was a healthy Caucasian. Germline trimming cut 11 bases from V and 7 bases from J; bases unmatched to any gene: 7. CDR3 length: 13 residues. Germline V lookup: CDR1 MDHEN, CDR2 SYDVKM. V usage is TRBV28 and J usage is TRBJ1-6, with 8 bases fitting TRBD1. This clonotype was obtained from a newborn girl in good health. The specimen sequenced was cord blood. The CDR3 coding sequence is TGTGCCGGTGGGGACAGGACAAATTCACCCCTCCACTTT. It yields the protein CAGGDRTNSPLHF.